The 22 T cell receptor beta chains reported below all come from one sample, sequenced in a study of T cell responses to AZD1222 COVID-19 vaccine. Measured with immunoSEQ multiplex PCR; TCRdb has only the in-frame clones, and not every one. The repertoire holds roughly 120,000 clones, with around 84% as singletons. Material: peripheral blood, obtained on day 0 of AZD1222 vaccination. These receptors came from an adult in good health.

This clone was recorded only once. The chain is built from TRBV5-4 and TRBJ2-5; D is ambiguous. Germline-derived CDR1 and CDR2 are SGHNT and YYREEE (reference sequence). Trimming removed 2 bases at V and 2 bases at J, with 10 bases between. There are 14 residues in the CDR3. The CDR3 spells CASSFGQLQETQYF. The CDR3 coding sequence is TGTGCCAGCAGCTTTGGGCAATTACAAGAGACCCAGTACTTC.

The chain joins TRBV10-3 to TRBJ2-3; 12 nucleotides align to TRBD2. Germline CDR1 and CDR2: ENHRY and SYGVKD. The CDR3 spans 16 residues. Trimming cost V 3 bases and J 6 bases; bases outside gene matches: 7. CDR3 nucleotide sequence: TGTGCCATCAGTGATGGGACTAGCGGGCGGGGGGATACGCAGTATTTT. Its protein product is CAISDGTSGRGDTQYF.

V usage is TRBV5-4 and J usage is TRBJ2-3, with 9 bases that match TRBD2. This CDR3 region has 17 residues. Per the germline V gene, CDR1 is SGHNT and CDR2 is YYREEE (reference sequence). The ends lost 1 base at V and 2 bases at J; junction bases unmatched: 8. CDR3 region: CASSLSGLAGITDTQYF. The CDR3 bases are TGTGCCAGCAGCTTGTCCGGGCTAGCGGGGATCACAGATACGCAGTATTTT. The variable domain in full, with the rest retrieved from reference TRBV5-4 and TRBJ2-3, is ETGVTQSPTHLIKTRGQQVTLRCSSQSGHNTVSWYQQALGQGPQFIFQYYREEENGRGNFPPRFSGLQFPNYSSELNVNALELDDSALYLCASSLSGLAGITDTQYFGPGTRLTVL.

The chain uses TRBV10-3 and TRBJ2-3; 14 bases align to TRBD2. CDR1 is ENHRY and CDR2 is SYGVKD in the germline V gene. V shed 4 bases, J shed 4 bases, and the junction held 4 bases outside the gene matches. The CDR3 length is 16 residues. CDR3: CAISGGTSGGSDTQYF. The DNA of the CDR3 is TGTGCCATCAGTGGGGGGACTAGCGGGGGTTCAGATACGCAGTATTTT.

In nucleotides, the CDR3 is TGTGCCAGCAGTGAAGGTACACGCCAAGAGACCCAGTACTTC. Translation gives CASSEGTRQETQYF. This chain uses TRBV6-1 with TRBJ2-5; D uncertain. Germline-derived CDR1 and CDR2 are MNHNS and SASEGT. The length of the CDR3 is 14 residues. Trimming removed 1 base from V and 1 base from J, with 7 bases in between.

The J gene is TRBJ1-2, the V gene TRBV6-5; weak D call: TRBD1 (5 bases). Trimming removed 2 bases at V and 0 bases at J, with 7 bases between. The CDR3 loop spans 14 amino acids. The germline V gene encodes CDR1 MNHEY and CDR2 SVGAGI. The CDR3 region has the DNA TGTGCCAGCAGTTACAAGGGGACTAACTATGGCTACACCTTC. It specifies CASSYKGTNYGYTF.

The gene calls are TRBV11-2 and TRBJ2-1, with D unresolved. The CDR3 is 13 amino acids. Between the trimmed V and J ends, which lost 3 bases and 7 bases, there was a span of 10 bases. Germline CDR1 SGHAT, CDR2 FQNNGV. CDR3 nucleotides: TGTGCCAGCAGCTTGGCCCTTGGGAATGAGCAGTTCTTC. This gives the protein CASSLALGNEQFF.

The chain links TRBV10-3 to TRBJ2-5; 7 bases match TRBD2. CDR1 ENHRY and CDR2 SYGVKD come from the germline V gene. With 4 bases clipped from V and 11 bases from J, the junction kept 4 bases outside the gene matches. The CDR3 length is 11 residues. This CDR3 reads CAISAGGGQYF. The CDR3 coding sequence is TGTGCCATCAGTGCCGGGGGAGGGCAGTACTTC.

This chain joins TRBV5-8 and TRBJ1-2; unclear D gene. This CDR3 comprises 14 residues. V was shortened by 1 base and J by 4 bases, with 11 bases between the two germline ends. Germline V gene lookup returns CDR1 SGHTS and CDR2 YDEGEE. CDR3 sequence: CASSLFDRGYGYTF. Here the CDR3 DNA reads TGTGCCAGCAGCTTGTTCGACCGCGGCTATGGCTACACCTTC. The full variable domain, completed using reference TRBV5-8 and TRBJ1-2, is EAGVTQSPTHLIKTRGQQATLRCSPISGHTSVYWYQQALGLGLQFLLWYDEGEERNRGNFPPRFSGRQFPNYSSELNVNALELEDSALYLCASSLFDRGYGYTFGSGTRLTVV.

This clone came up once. CDR3 DNA sequence: TGTGCCAGCTCACCCTCCTTTATAGCGCTTACAGATACGCAGTATTTT. Protein: CASSPSFIALTDTQYF. The rearrangement uses TRBV18 and TRBJ2-3; D is possibly TRBD2 (5 bases). Germline V gene data show CDR1 as KGHSH and CDR2 as LQKENI. CDR3 length: 16 residues. Trimming shortened V by 3 bases and J by 3 bases, and 16 bases separated the two germline ends.

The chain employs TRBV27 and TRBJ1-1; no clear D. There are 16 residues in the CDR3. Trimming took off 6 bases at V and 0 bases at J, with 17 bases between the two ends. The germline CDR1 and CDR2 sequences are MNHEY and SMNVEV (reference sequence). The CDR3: CASSQAALHLNTEAFF. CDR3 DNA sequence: TGTGCCAGCAGCCAGGCGGCCCTGCATTTGAACACTGAAGCTTTCTTT.

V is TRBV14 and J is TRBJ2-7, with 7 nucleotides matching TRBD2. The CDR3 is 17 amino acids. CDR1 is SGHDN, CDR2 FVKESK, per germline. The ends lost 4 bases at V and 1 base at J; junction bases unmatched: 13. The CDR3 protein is CASSPQTSSLGSYEQYF. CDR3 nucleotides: TGTGCCAGCAGCCCCCAGACTAGCTCATTAGGATCCTACGAGCAGTACTTC.

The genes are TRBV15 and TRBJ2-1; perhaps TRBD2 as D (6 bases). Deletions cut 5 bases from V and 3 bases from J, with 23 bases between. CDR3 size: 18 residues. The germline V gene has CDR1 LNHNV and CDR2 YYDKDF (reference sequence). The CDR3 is CATSGRRRGGMLYNEQFF. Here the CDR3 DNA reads TGTGCCACCAGCGGCCGGAGAAGAGGCGGGATGCTCTACAATGAGCAGTTCTTC. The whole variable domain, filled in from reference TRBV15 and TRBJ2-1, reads DAMVIQNPRYQVTQFGKPVTLSCSQTLNHNVMYWYQQKSSQAPKLLFHYYDKDFNNEADTPDNFQSRRPNTSFCFLDIRSPGLGDTAMYLCATSGRRRGGMLYNEQFFGPGTRLTVL.

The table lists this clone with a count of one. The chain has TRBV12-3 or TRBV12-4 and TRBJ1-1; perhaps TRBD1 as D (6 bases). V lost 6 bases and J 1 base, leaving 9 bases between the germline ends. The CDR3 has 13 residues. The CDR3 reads CASRATGNTEAFF. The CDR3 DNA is TGTGCCAGCAGGGCGACAGGGAACACTGAAGCTTTCTTT.

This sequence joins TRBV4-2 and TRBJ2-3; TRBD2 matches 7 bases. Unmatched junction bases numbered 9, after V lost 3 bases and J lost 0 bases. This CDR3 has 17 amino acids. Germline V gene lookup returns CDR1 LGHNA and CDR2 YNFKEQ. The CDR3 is CASSHPLRAGSTDTQYF. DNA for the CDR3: TGTGCCAGCAGCCACCCCCTACGAGCGGGAAGCACAGATACGCAGTATTTT.

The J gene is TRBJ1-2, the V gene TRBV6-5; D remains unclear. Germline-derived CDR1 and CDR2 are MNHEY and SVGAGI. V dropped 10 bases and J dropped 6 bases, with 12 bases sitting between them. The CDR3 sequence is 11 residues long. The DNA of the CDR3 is TGTGCCAACGTGATTCTTGATGGCTACACCTTC. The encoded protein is CANVILDGYTF.

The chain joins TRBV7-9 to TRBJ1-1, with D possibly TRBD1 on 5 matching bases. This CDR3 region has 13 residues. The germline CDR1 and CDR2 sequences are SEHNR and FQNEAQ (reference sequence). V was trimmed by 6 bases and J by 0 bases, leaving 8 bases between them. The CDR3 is CASRSQVNTEAFF. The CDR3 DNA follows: TGTGCCAGCAGGTCACAGGTGAACACTGAAGCTTTCTTT.

The CDR3 sequence: CASSMDLGLSGYTF. CDR3 nucleotide sequence: TGTGCCAGTAGTATGGACCTGGGTTTGAGTGGCTACACCTTC. The chain links TRBV19 to TRBJ1-2; D uncertain. CDR1 and CDR2 (germline): LNHDA, SQIVND (reference sequence). The CDR3 is 14 amino acids. V lost 3 bases and J 7 bases, leaving 15 bases between the germline ends.

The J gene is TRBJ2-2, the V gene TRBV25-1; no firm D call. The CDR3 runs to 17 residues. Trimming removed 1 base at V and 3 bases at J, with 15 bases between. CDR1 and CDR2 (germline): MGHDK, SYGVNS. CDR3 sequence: CASSESRPALDTGELFF. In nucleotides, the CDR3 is TGTGCCAGCAGTGAATCCCGCCCCGCGTTGGACACCGGGGAGCTGTTTTTT.

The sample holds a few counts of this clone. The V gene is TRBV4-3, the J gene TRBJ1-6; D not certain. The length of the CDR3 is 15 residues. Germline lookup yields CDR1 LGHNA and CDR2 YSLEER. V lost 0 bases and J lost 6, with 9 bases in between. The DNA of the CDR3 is TGCGCCAGCAGCCAAGATCACACTGTTAATTCACCCCTCCACTTT. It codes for CASSQDHTVNSPLHF.

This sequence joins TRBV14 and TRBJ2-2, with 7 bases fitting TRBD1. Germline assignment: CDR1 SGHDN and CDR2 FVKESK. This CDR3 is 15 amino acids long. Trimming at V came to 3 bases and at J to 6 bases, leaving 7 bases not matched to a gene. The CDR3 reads CASSQNTGDAGELFF. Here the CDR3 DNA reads TGTGCCAGCAGCCAGAACACAGGGGATGCCGGGGAGCTGTTTTTT.

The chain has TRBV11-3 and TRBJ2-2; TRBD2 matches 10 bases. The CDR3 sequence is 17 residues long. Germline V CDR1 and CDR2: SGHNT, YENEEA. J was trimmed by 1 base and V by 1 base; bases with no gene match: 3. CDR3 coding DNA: TGTGCCAGCAGCTTAGGGTCTAGCGGGAGGAACACCGGGGAGCTGTTTTTT. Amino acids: CASSLGSSGRNTGELFF.